One sample yielded the 28 T cell receptor beta chains listed below, sequenced in a study of OX40 agonist ivuxolimab in advanced cancers. The repertoire was sequenced with immunoSEQ multiplex PCR; TCRdb's copy has only in-frame clones and lacks some. Of 65,000 to 95,000 clones in the sample, 88% were seen once. The sequenced sample was CD4+ or CD8+ T cells sorted from blood, obtained in a trial of the OX40 agonist ivuxolimab. These receptors came from an adult with an advanced solid tumor such as melanoma, head and neck, liver or kidney cancer.

This clone occurred a few times. The chain recombines TRBV28 with TRBJ2-3, with TRBD2 matching over 10 bases. The CDR3 sequence is 16 residues long. CDR1 MDHEN and CDR2 SYDVKM come from the germline V gene. The J segment lost 5 bases and the V segment lost 1 base, leaving 6 bases of the junction unmatched. In nucleotides, the CDR3 is TGTGCCAGCAGTTTATATACTAGCGGGGATGGAGATACGCAGTATTTT. It yields the protein CASSLYTSGDGDTQYF.

V gene TRBV19 combines with J gene TRBJ2-7; D is unresolved. The CDR3 consists of 11 residues. V was pared by 1 base and J by 5 bases, with 3 bases between. Germline CDR1 LNHDA, CDR2 SQIVND (reference sequence). The CDR3 here is CASSIGNEQYF. As DNA, the CDR3 is TGTGCCAGTAGTATAGGGAACGAGCAGTACTTC.

This clone was observed a few times. The chain uses TRBV25-1 and TRBJ2-7; D remains ambiguous. Between the trimmed V and J ends, which lost 2 bases and 12 bases, there was a span of 11 bases. Germline CDR1 is MGHDK and CDR2 is SYGVNS. There are 11 residues in the CDR3. In DNA, the CDR3 is TGTGCCAGCAGTGAAGGGGTTCTCCGGTACTTC. It specifies CASSEGVLRYF.

The chain links TRBV5-4 to TRBJ2-3; 8 bases align to TRBD2. This CDR3 contains 15 residues. The germline CDR1 and CDR2 sequences are SGHNT and YYREEE (reference sequence). Trimming at V came to 3 bases and at J to 2 bases, leaving 5 bases not matched to a gene. In DNA form, the CDR3 reads TGTGCCAGCAGCTCGGGGGGGCAAGTCACAGATACGCAGTATTTT. This translates into CASSSGGQVTDTQYF.

The J gene is TRBJ2-1, the V gene TRBV6-5, with 10 bases lining up with TRBD1. The length of the CDR3 is 15 residues. V gave up 5 bases and J gave up 6 bases; unmatched junction bases: 7. The germline V gene encodes CDR1 MNHEY and CDR2 SVGAGI. The CDR3 spells CASSAAGTGANEQFF. CDR3 bases: TGTGCCAGCAGTGCGGCCGGGACAGGGGCCAATGAGCAGTTCTTC.

This chain links TRBV19 with TRBJ1-1; D is uncertain. Trimming pared 1 base from V and 3 bases from J, leaving 6 bases between. Germline CDR1 reads LNHDA; CDR2 reads SQIVND (reference sequence). This CDR3 has 13 amino acids. This CDR3 is CASSIVGDTEAFF. CDR3 bases: TGTGCCAGTAGTATAGTTGGGGACACTGAAGCTTTCTTT.

This clone was observed a few times. This chain links TRBV19 with TRBJ1-1; maybe TRBD1 (5 bases). The germline V gene encodes CDR1 LNHDA and CDR2 SQIVND (reference sequence). V dropped 1 base and J dropped 4 bases, with 10 bases sitting between them. This CDR3 region has 14 residues. Here the CDR3 reads CASSIVFGGTEAFF. As DNA, the CDR3 is TGTGCCAGTAGTATAGTCTTCGGGGGCACTGAAGCTTTCTTT.

The chain links TRBV2 to TRBJ2-1; TRBD2 agrees at 12 bases. The CDR3 length is 15 residues. J gave up 10 bases and V 5 bases, and 9 bases lay outside the gene matches. Per germline, CDR1 SNHLY and CDR2 FYNNEI. The CDR3 loop reads CASSLLAGGGWEQFF. As DNA, the CDR3 is TGTGCCAGCAGTCTACTAGCGGGGGGAGGTTGGGAGCAGTTCTTC.

This clone has a handful of counts. V and J are TRBV19 and TRBJ1-5; D is unresolved. The CDR3 consists of 12 residues. V was clipped by 6 bases and J by 7 bases, with 10 bases between them. The germline V gene has CDR1 LNHDA and CDR2 SQIVND (reference sequence). The CDR3 nucleotides read TGTGCCAGTAGAAAGGGTGGACAGCCCCAGCATTTT. Its translation is CASRKGGQPQHF. Using reference TRBV19 and TRBJ1-5 for the parts outside the CDR3, the full variable domain is DGGITQSPKYLFRKEGQNVTLSCEQNLNHDAMYWYRQDPGQGLRLIYYSQIVNDFQKGDIAEGYSVSREKKESFPLTVTSAQKNPTAFYLCASRKGGQPQHFGDGTRLSIL.

In its sample, this clone was seen once. The chain is built from TRBV28 and TRBJ2-7; perhaps TRBD1 as D (6 bases). CDR1 and CDR2 (germline): MDHEN, SYDVKM. The V end was cut by 3 bases, the J end by 3 bases, with 27 bases between. CDR3 length equals 19 residues. CDR3 sequence (DNA): TGTGCCAGCAGTTTCCACAGGGCCAGGGTCATTTTACCTTACTACGAGCAGTACTTC. This translates into CASSFHRARVILPYYEQYF.

V and J are TRBV7-3 and TRBJ1-1; no firm D call. There are 15 residues in the CDR3. CDR1 and CDR2 (germline): SGHTA, FQGTGA. V was cut by 2 bases and J by 0 bases, with 10 bases left in between. As DNA, the CDR3 is TGTGCCAGCAGCTTATACGGGTCGCTGAACACTGAAGCTTTCTTT. Its translation is CASSLYGSLNTEAFF.

J is TRBJ2-3 and V is TRBV7-9; D not certain. The ends were cut back, 4 bases at V and 2 bases at J, with 4 bases in the middle. Germline V gene data show CDR1 as SEHNR and CDR2 as FQNEAQ (reference sequence). The CDR3 has 12 residues. The CDR3 loop is CASSSHTDTQYF. In nucleotides, the CDR3 is TGTGCCAGCAGCTCCCACACAGATACGCAGTATTTT.

CDR3 region: CASSSTLTHGETQYF. CDR3 sequence (DNA): TGTGCCAGCAGCTCGACTCTTACCCATGGGGAGACCCAGTACTTC. The V call is TRBV5-6, the J call TRBJ2-5; D is unclear. Per the germline V gene, CDR1 is SGHDT and CDR2 is YYEEEE. This CDR3 contains 15 residues. Trimming took 3 bases from V and 5 from J, leaving 17 bases between them.

The chain carries TRBV6-5 and TRBJ2-7, with D perhaps matching TRBD1 (5 bases). Germline assignment: CDR1 MNHEY and CDR2 SVGAGI. CDR3 length equals 14 residues. Deletions cut 5 bases from V and 2 bases from J, with 13 bases between. The CDR3 reads CASSRFRGTYEQYF. The DNA for the CDR3 is TGTGCCAGCAGTAGGTTTAGGGGAACCTACGAGCAGTACTTC.

The chain joins TRBV5-5 to TRBJ2-7, with D perhaps matching TRBD1 or TRBD2 (5 bases each). V gave up 4 bases and J gave up 5 bases, with 16 bases separating them. The CDR3 sequence is 14 residues long. CDR1 SGHKS and CDR2 YYEKEE come from the germline V gene (reference sequence). The CDR3 is CASSPGPGSNEQYF. DNA for the CDR3: TGTGCCAGCAGCCCGGGTCCAGGGAGCAACGAGCAGTACTTC.

The chain couples TRBV2 to TRBJ1-1; no clear D gene. The ends were cut back, 2 bases at V and 11 bases at J, with 12 bases in the middle. This CDR3 region has 12 residues. Germline CDR1 SNHLY, CDR2 FYNNEI. Written as DNA, the CDR3 is TGTGCCAGCAGTGAAAATACGGGATCCGCTTTCTTT. Translating it yields CASSENTGSAFF.

This rearrangement joins TRBV20-1 to TRBJ2-1; D remains unclear. V was trimmed by 7 bases and J by 8 bases, leaving 6 bases between them. The CDR3 loop spans 9 amino acids. Germline lookup yields CDR1 DFQATT and CDR2 SNEGSKA (reference sequence). CDR3 sequence (DNA): TGCAGTGTCTCCCATGAGCAGTTCTTC. This gives the protein CSVSHEQFF.

The chain uses TRBV6-1 and TRBJ2-5; TRBD1 matches at 8 bases. The CDR3 has 17 amino acids. Germline V lookup: CDR1 MNHNS, CDR2 SASEGT. With 4 bases clipped from V and 5 bases from J, the junction kept 15 bases outside the gene matches. CDR3 sequence: CASSGGTGGEGWETQYF. The DNA of the CDR3 is TGTGCCAGCAGTGGGGGAACAGGGGGTGAAGGTTGGGAGACCCAGTACTTC.

The V call is TRBV2, the J call TRBJ1-1, with D perhaps TRBD1 (5 bases). CDR1 is SNHLY and CDR2 is FYNNEI in the germline V gene. The CDR3 has 11 residues. V lost 6 bases and J 6 bases, leaving 8 bases between the germline ends. The CDR3 sequence is CASRGRAEAFF. CDR3 sequence (DNA): TGTGCCAGCAGGGGACGGGCTGAAGCTTTCTTT.

The V and J genes are TRBV11-3 and TRBJ2-2; possibly TRBD1 or TRBD2 for D (5 bases each). CDR1 SGHNT and CDR2 YENEEA come from the germline V gene. This CDR3 region has 12 residues. Trimming removed 3 bases at V and 6 bases at J, with 5 bases between. The CDR3 protein is CASSLGAGELFF. CDR3 bases: TGTGCCAGCAGCTTGGGGGCCGGGGAGCTGTTTTTT.

The chain combines TRBV6-1 with TRBJ1-4; D is unresolved. The ends were cut back, 4 bases at V and 11 bases at J, with 17 bases in the middle. The CDR3 runs 14 residues. The germline V gene has CDR1 MNHNS and CDR2 SASEGT. The CDR3 here is CASSGRQPLIKLFF. DNA of the CDR3: TGTGCCAGCAGTGGCCGGCAACCCCTCATCAAACTGTTTTTT.

This chain links TRBV5-1 with TRBJ2-7; D not resolved. CDR1 SGHRS and CDR2 YFSETQ come from the germline V gene. The CDR3 is 13 amino acids. Trimming took off 1 base at V and 3 bases at J, with 8 bases between the two ends. The CDR3 loop reads CASSLFGDYEQYF. The CDR3 DNA reads as TGCGCCAGCAGCTTGTTTGGTGACTACGAGCAGTACTTC.

The chain employs TRBV4-3 and TRBJ2-2; the D gene is possibly TRBD1 (7 bases). The CDR3 is 14 residues long. The germline CDR1 and CDR2 sequences are LGHNA and YSLEER. With 8 bases removed from V and 3 bases from J, the gap between germline ends came to 13 bases. CDR3 DNA sequence: TGCGCCAGCGGTGGGGGGACAGACACCGGGGAGCTGTTTTTT. Encoded protein: CASGGGTDTGELFF.

This clone was seen once. DNA of the CDR3: TGTGCCAGCAGCCCGCAAGCCACAGGGGGGTGGGACGAGCAGTACTTC. It encodes CASSPQATGGWDEQYF. The chain has TRBV7-9 and TRBJ2-7, with 8 bases lining up with TRBD1. The CDR3 runs to 16 residues. Losses at the gene ends were 5 bases for V and 5 bases for J; bases not matched to a gene: 14. Germline V gene sequence: CDR1 SEHNR, CDR2 FQNEAQ (reference sequence). The full variable domain, rest sourced from reference TRBV7-9 and TRBJ2-7, is DTGVSQNPRHKITKRGQNVTFRCDPISEHNRLYWYRQTLGQGPEFLTYFQNEAQLEKSRLLSDRFSAERPKGSFSTLEIQRTEQGDSAMYLCASSPQATGGWDEQYFGPGTRLTVT.

V gene TRBV6-5 combines with J gene TRBJ1-5, with D unresolved. The CDR3 loop spans 15 amino acids. V was pared by 5 bases and J by 1 base, with 12 bases between. Germline loops: CDR1 MNHEY, CDR2 SVGAGI. The CDR3 nucleotides are TGTGCCAGCAGTCCCCGGTCGGGGAGCAATCAGCCCCAGCATTTT. It is translated as CASSPRSGSNQPQHF.

Comment on this clone: Sequence at one end of the junction differs from germline and may be a read error. The chain combines TRBV2 with TRBJ1-2, with D possibly TRBD1 on 6 matching bases. This CDR3 has 13 amino acids. The V gene's germline CDR1 is SNHLY and CDR2 FYNNEI. The CDR3: CASSEEGEGGYTF. The DNA of the CDR3 is TGTGCCAGCAGCGAAGAGGGGGAAGGGGGCTACACCTTC. Supplemented by reference TRBV2 and TRBJ1-2, the full variable domain reads EPEVTQTPSHQVTQMGQEVILRCVPISNHLYFYWYRQILGQKVEFLVSFYNNEISEKSEIFDDQFSVERPDGSNFTLKIRSTKLEDSAMYFCASSEEGEGGYTFGSGTRLTVV.

This chain joins TRBV6-1 and TRBJ2-7; D uncertain. Germline V CDR1 and CDR2: MNHNS, SASEGT. This CDR3 has 15 amino acids. With 10 bases removed from V and 5 bases from J, the gap between germline ends came to 24 bases. The CDR3 sequence is CATPPAGASAHEQYF. CDR3 sequence (DNA): TGTGCCACCCCCCCCGCAGGAGCCTCGGCCCACGAGCAGTACTTC.

The chain links TRBV28 to TRBJ1-2; TRBD1 agrees at 8 bases. This CDR3 has 15 residues. Germline V gives CDR1 MDHEN, CDR2 SYDVKM. The J segment lost 8 bases and the V segment lost 7 bases, leaving 15 bases of the junction unmatched. The CDR3 nucleotides read TGTGCCAGCAAAAACCCCCCTGGACAGGGAGGCGGCTACACCTTC. It codes for CASKNPPGQGGGYTF.